This TCR beta chain was profiled in a study of cytomegalovirus exposure and HLA in healthy donors. The CDR3 loop spans 13 amino acids. The germline V and J ends were trimmed by 5 bases and 8 bases, with 10 bases remaining between them. Germline CDR1 reads SGHTA; CDR2 reads FQGNSA. Study results and limitations: In a later analysis, DRB1 alleles had the most associated TCRs; HLA-C alleles the fewest.

Sample share makes this clone medium-sized. The antigen is not known. Primers for the PCR totalled 60 Vbeta and 13 Jbeta. Assay used: immunoSEQ multiplex PCR; TCRdb lists only in-frame clones, some missing. The sample records tens of thousands of clones, roughly 67% being singletons. V gene TRBV7-2 combines with J gene TRBJ1-6; a weak D match, TRBD1 (6 bases). The sequence was obtained from a man aged 40-49 years in good health and CMV-seropositive. The specimen sequenced was PBMCs. The CDR3 loop is CASSPNRDSPLHF. CDR3 sequence (DNA): TGTGCCAGCAGCCCCAACAGGGATTCACCCCTCCACTTT.